The TCR beta chain under discussion was sequenced for a study of cytomegalovirus exposure and HLA in healthy donors. Findings and limits, study-wide: Association of a missense DCLRE1C variant with TCR beta V- and J-gene trimming was reported in a later analysis.

Concerning this clone itself: Its antigen is not known.

In germline, CDR1 is MNHEY, CDR2 SMNVEV (reference sequence). Losses at the gene ends were 6 bases for V and 7 bases for J; bases not matched to a gene: 11. The CDR3 runs 15 residues. The PCR made use of 60 Vbeta and 13 Jbeta primers. Here immunoSEQ multiplex PCR was the method, and the copy in TCRdb shows in-frame clones only, minus some. Among 180,000 or so clones listed, about 79% were seen once. This rearrangement joins TRBV27 to TRBJ1-4; 7 bases map to TRBD1. The sequencing input was PBMCs. The source is a woman aged 50 to 65 in good health and CMV-seronegative. CDR3: CASRSPTGQFEKLFF. The CDR3 bases are TGTGCCAGCAGGAGCCCCACGGGACAGTTTGAAAAACTGTTTTTT.